The rows below give T cell receptor beta chains drawn from one sample of a study of shared clonotypes between healthy human individuals. Data came from immunoSEQ multiplex PCR; TCRdb stores just in-frame clones and leaves some out. Here the sample spans some 2,400,000 clones, approximately 94% being singletons. Sample: naive CD4+ T cells sorted from blood. Receptor source: a man younger than 30 in good health. CDR3s include the opening cysteine and the closing phenylalanine or tryptophan. The order of the fields is V gene, D gene, J gene, clone size, CDR3 DNA, CDR3 protein. D genes are given only for firm matches. Size is stated for part of the rows, as once, few or many counts, or as a class when the clone is expanded.

V: TRBV7-8; D: NA; J: TRBJ2-7; size: once; DNA: TGTGCCAGCAGCTTAGCGAATGGGGTGGTCCCGAGGTACGAGCAGTACTTC; CDR3: CASSLANGVVPRYEQYF
V: TRBV19; D: TRBD1; J: TRBJ2-6; size: NA; DNA: TGTGCCAGTAACAGGGGGTCCCTCTCTGGGGCCAACGTCCTGACTTTC; CDR3: CASNRGSLSGANVLTF
V: TRBV30; D: NA; J: TRBJ2-7; size: NA; DNA: TGTGCCTGGACCCCTTACCGACAGTCGGCCTACGAGCAGTACTTC; CDR3: CAWTPYRQSAYEQYF
V: TRBV4-3; D: NA; J: TRBJ2-3; size: NA; DNA: TGCGCCAGCAGCCCAGTGGCTTTTGGTGGGGTCGCAGATACGCAGTATTTT; CDR3: CASSPVAFGGVADTQYF
V: TRBV28; D: TRBD1; J: TRBJ2-7; size: once; DNA: TGTGCCAGCAGCGAACAGGCAGGGGGCTACGAGCAGTACTTC; CDR3: CASSEQAGGYEQYF
V: TRBV19; D: TRBD2; J: TRBJ2-1; size: NA; DNA: TGTGCCAGTAGTCCCCAGGGACTAGGTAAAGGTGAGCAGTTCTTC; CDR3: CASSPQGLGKGEQFF
V: TRBV4-2; D: TRBD2; J: TRBJ2-3; size: NA; DNA: TGTGCCAGCAGCCAAGCCAGGACTAGCGGGGGGTTGGGCACAGATACGCAGTATTTT; CDR3: CASSQARTSGGLGTDTQYF
V: TRBV11-3; D: NA; J: TRBJ2-1; size: NA; DNA: TGTGCCAGCAGCTTAGGGTACTTTTCCTACAATGAGCAGTTCTTC; CDR3: CASSLGYFSYNEQFF
V: TRBV5-1; D: NA; J: TRBJ2-3; size: NA; DNA: TGCGCCAGCAGGAGTGATTTAGATACGCAGTATTTT; CDR3: CASRSDLDTQYF
V: TRBV19; D: NA; J: TRBJ2-2; size: NA; DNA: TGTGCCAGTAGTATAAACCCGAACACCGGGGAGCTGTTTTTT; CDR3: CASSINPNTGELFF
V: TRBV7-2; D: NA; J: TRBJ2-3; size: NA; DNA: TGTGCCAGCAGCTTCCTAGGACGTCGCACAGATACGCAGTATTTT; CDR3: CASSFLGRRTDTQYF
V: TRBV19; D: TRBD1; J: TRBJ1-5; size: NA; DNA: TGTGCCAGTAGGCCCAGGACAGGGGTAGGGCAGCCCCAGCATTTT; CDR3: CASRPRTGVGQPQHF
V: TRBV30; D: TRBD2; J: TRBJ2-5; size: NA; DNA: TGTGCCTGGAGCGCCAGCGGGAGAAGGAAAGAGACCCAGTACTTC; CDR3: CAWSASGRRKETQYF
V: TRBV7-9; D: NA; J: TRBJ1-5; size: NA; DNA: TGTGCCAGCAGCTTGAGTACGGGGGGATCTTCGCCCCAGCATTTT; CDR3: CASSLSTGGSSPQHF
V: TRBV6-5; D: TRBD1; J: TRBJ1-2; size: NA; DNA: TGTGCCAGCAACAGGGGGCGAATCGGAGGCTACACCTTC; CDR3: CASNRGRIGGYTF
V: TRBV6-5; D: NA; J: TRBJ2-1; size: NA; DNA: TGTGCCAGCAGTTACCAGTATGAGCAGTTCTTC; CDR3: CASSYQYEQFF
V: TRBV4-1; D: TRBD2; J: TRBJ2-1; size: NA; DNA: TGCGCCAGCAGCCGGATAGCGGGGGGTCGGGATGAGCAGTTCTTC; CDR3: CASSRIAGGRDEQFF
V: TRBV10-3; D: NA; J: TRBJ1-4; size: NA; DNA: TGTGCCATCAGACAGGGTGTAAATGAAAAACTGTTTTTT; CDR3: CAIRQGVNEKLFF
V: TRBV11-2; D: NA; J: TRBJ2-4; size: NA; DNA: TGTGCCAGCAGCCCCGGATCGTTTCAGTACTTC; CDR3: CASSPGSFQYF
V: TRBV27; D: TRBD1; J: TRBJ1-2; size: NA; DNA: TGTGCCAGCAGCCCGACCGGGACAGGGGCGGGATTGAGAGGCTACACCTTC; CDR3: CASSPTGTGAGLRGYTF
V: TRBV27; D: TRBD2; J: TRBJ2-2; size: NA; DNA: TGTGCCAGCAAGCGGGGGGCCGGAACCGGGGAGCTGTTTTTT; CDR3: CASKRGAGTGELFF
V: TRBV11-3; D: TRBD1; J: TRBJ1-1; size: NA; DNA: TGTGCCAGCAGCACAGGGGACAGAGGAGAGTACACTGAAGCTTTCTTT; CDR3: CASSTGDRGEYTEAFF
V: TRBV2; D: TRBD2; J: TRBJ2-3; size: NA; DNA: TGTGCCAGCAGGGACTTAGCGGGGGGGTACACTAGCACAGATACGCAGTATTTT; CDR3: CASRDLAGGYTSTDTQYF
V: TRBV9; D: NA; J: TRBJ2-7; size: NA; DNA: TGTGCCAGCAGCGTAGTGGGGACGTCCTACGAGCAGTACTTC; CDR3: CASSVVGTSYEQYF
V: TRBV18; D: TRBD1; J: TRBJ2-7; size: once; DNA: TGTGCCAGCTCACCTCCGTCTCAGACAGGGGGCTACGAGCAGTACTTC; CDR3: CASSPPSQTGGYEQYF
V: TRBV10-3; D: TRBD2; J: TRBJ2-1; size: NA; DNA: TGTGCCATCAGGAAGACTAGCGGGACGCATGAGCAGTTCTTC; CDR3: CAIRKTSGTHEQFF
V: TRBV2; D: NA; J: TRBJ1-1; size: NA; DNA: TGTGCCAGCAGTGCATCCCGGGACACTTTTATGAACACTGAAGCTTTCTTT; CDR3: CASSASRDTFMNTEAFF
V: TRBV30; D: TRBD2; J: TRBJ2-4; size: NA; DNA: TGTGCCTGGAGCGAAGCGGGAGTAAACATTCAGTACTTC; CDR3: CAWSEAGVNIQYF
V: TRBV7-3; D: NA; J: TRBJ2-6; size: NA; DNA: TGTGCCAGCAGCCTGTGGGGCACCGGGGCCAACGTCCTGACTTTC; CDR3: CASSLWGTGANVLTF
V: TRBV30; D: TRBD2; J: TRBJ2-5; size: NA; DNA: TGTGCCTGGAGTCGGGCGGCTAGCGGAAGTGAGACCCAGTACTTC; CDR3: CAWSRAASGSETQYF
V: TRBV11-2; D: NA; J: TRBJ1-2; size: NA; DNA: TGTGCCAGCAGCTTAGGACCGGACGCGGTCTATGGCTACACCTTC; CDR3: CASSLGPDAVYGYTF
V: TRBV5-1; D: NA; J: TRBJ2-7; size: NA; DNA: TGCGCCAGCAAGCAAGGGTCTACCTACGAGCAGTACTTC; CDR3: CASKQGSTYEQYF
V: TRBV18; D: NA; J: TRBJ2-5; size: once; DNA: TGTGCCAGCTCACCACCGGCAGGGTGGGGAGAGACCCAGTACTTC; CDR3: CASSPPAGWGETQYF
V: TRBV2; D: TRBD2; J: TRBJ2-3; size: NA; DNA: TGTGCCAGCAGTAGACTAGCGGGGGGAGCAGATACGCAGTATTTT; CDR3: CASSRLAGGADTQYF
V: TRBV19; D: NA; J: TRBJ2-5; size: NA; DNA: TGTGCCAGTAGTATGGGGTTGGTGGAGACCCAGTACTTC; CDR3: CASSMGLVETQYF
V: TRBV5-1; D: NA; J: TRBJ2-5; size: NA; DNA: TGCGTCAGCAGCTGGGGAGAGACCCAGTACTTC; CDR3: CVSSWGETQYF
V: TRBV10-1; D: NA; J: TRBJ2-7; size: NA; DNA: TGCGCCAGCAGTGACCTAAACAGGAACGAGCAGTACTTC; CDR3: CASSDLNRNEQYF
V: TRBV5-1; D: TRBD1; J: TRBJ2-7; size: once; DNA: TGCGCCAGCACCCTGGACAGGGGGCTCAGCGGGGGCCTCTACGAGCAGTACTTC; CDR3: CASTLDRGLSGGLYEQYF
V: TRBV19; D: NA; J: TRBJ1-3; size: once; DNA: TGTGCCACGAAACAGGATCCCCGAAACACCATATATTTT; CDR3: CATKQDPRNTIYF
V: TRBV7-2; D: NA; J: TRBJ2-1; size: NA; DNA: TGTGCCAGCAGCTTACGCGGGACTTCTTCAAAGGGACAGTTCTTC; CDR3: CASSLRGTSSKGQFF
V: TRBV19; D: NA; J: TRBJ1-1; size: NA; DNA: TGTGCCAGTAGTATGGGGGCTATGAACACTGAAGCTTTCTTT; CDR3: CASSMGAMNTEAFF
V: TRBV5-4; D: NA; J: TRBJ1-2; size: NA; DNA: TGTGCCAGCAGCTTGGTCGGGGGCGATGGCTACACCTTC; CDR3: CASSLVGGDGYTF
V: TRBV7-9; D: TRBD1; J: TRBJ2-7; size: NA; DNA: TGTGCCAGCAGGCACGCCGGCCGGGACAGTCCTTCCTACGAGCAGTACTTC; CDR3: CASRHAGRDSPSYEQYF
V: TRBV10-3; D: NA; J: TRBJ1-1; size: NA; DNA: TGTGCCATCAGTGATGGGAACAGTGAAGCTTTCTTT; CDR3: CAISDGNSEAFF
V: TRBV25-1; D: NA; J: TRBJ2-7; size: few; DNA: TGTGCCAGCAGTGAGGGGGGCCTCTCCTACGAGCAGTACTTC; CDR3: CASSEGGLSYEQYF
V: TRBV7-9; D: TRBD1; J: TRBJ1-4; size: NA; DNA: TGTGCCAGCAGCCCCCTTCCGGGACAGAGGGAAAAACTGTTTTTT; CDR3: CASSPLPGQREKLFF
V: TRBV5-4; D: TRBD2; J: TRBJ2-1; size: NA; DNA: TGTGCCAGCAGCGCGACTAGCGGGAGTCATGAGCAGTTCTTC; CDR3: CASSATSGSHEQFF
V: TRBV29-1; D: NA; J: TRBJ2-2; size: NA; DNA: TGCAGCGTTGAAGGGCCAACCACCGGGGAGCTGTTTTTT; CDR3: CSVEGPTTGELFF
V: TRBV7-3; D: NA; J: TRBJ2-3; size: NA; DNA: TGTGCCAGCAGCTTAAGCGGGGGCACAGATACGCAGTATTTT; CDR3: CASSLSGGTDTQYF
V: TRBV18; D: NA; J: TRBJ1-2; size: NA; DNA: TGTGCCAGCTCACCACTGCAGGGGCTAGGCTATGGCTACACCTTC; CDR3: CASSPLQGLGYGYTF
V: TRBV28; D: NA; J: TRBJ2-3; size: NA; DNA: TGTGCCAGCAGTGACTGGGGGACTAGCACAGATACGCAGTATTTT; CDR3: CASSDWGTSTDTQYF
V: TRBV6-5; D: NA; J: TRBJ2-3; size: NA; DNA: TGTGCCAGCAGCCCCCCTTTCCCTAGCACAGATACGCAGTATTTT; CDR3: CASSPPFPSTDTQYF
V: TRBV5-1; D: NA; J: TRBJ1-6; size: NA; DNA: TGCGCCAGCAGCCGCCGGAGCTCCTATAATTCACCCCTCCACTTT; CDR3: CASSRRSSYNSPLHF
V: TRBV5-4; D: TRBD1; J: TRBJ1-6; size: NA; DNA: TGTGCCAGCGGGGCGTCGACAGGGAATTCACCCCTCCACTTT; CDR3: CASGASTGNSPLHF
V: TRBV7-6; D: NA; J: TRBJ1-3; size: NA; DNA: TGTGCCAGCAGCTTAGTGCAGGGGAACTCTGGAAACACCATATATTTT; CDR3: CASSLVQGNSGNTIYF
V: TRBV10-3; D: NA; J: TRBJ1-2; size: NA; DNA: TGTGCCATCAGTGAGGGGGCGGGGAGCCCTTATGGCTACACCTTC; CDR3: CAISEGAGSPYGYTF
V: TRBV7-3; D: TRBD1; J: TRBJ2-7; size: NA; DNA: TGTGCCAGCAGCGTGACAGGGGGACAAGGCGAGCAGTACTTC; CDR3: CASSVTGGQGEQYF
V: TRBV6-6; D: NA; J: TRBJ2-5; size: NA; DNA: TGTGCCAGCAGGCGCCCCTTTGGTAGCGCACAAGAGACCCAGTACTTC; CDR3: CASRRPFGSAQETQYF
V: TRBV7-2; D: TRBD2; J: TRBJ2-2; size: NA; DNA: TGTGCCAGCAGCTTAGGGGTAGCGGGAGGATCTAGGGGGGAGCTGTTTTTT; CDR3: CASSLGVAGGSRGELFF
V: TRBV5-1; D: TRBD1; J: TRBJ2-7; size: NA; DNA: TGCGCCAGCAGCGCCGACAGGGGGTTCTCCTACGAGCAGTACTTC; CDR3: CASSADRGFSYEQYF